Following are 5 T cell receptor beta chains from one sample sequenced in a study of OX40 agonist ivuxolimab in advanced cancers. Some clones are missing from TCRdb's copy, which holds only in-frame ones; the method was immunoSEQ multiplex PCR. The top ten hold roughly 2.6% of the sample, which has 90,000 or so clones, more than 85% seen once. The specimen was CD4+ or CD8+ T cells sorted from blood, collected in a trial of the OX40 agonist ivuxolimab. These receptors all come from an adult with an advanced solid tumor such as melanoma, head and neck, liver or kidney cancer.

The V gene is TRBV6-6, the J gene TRBJ2-2, with a tentative D call TRBD2 (5 bases). The CDR3 consists of 12 residues. The germline gives CDR1 MNHNY, CDR2 SVGAGI (reference sequence). Trimming shortened V by 8 bases and J by 7 bases, and 11 bases separated the two germline ends. CDR3 loop: CASRDGIGELFF. The CDR3 DNA is TGTGCCAGCCGGGATGGGATCGGGGAGCTGTTTTTT.

The V call is TRBV19, the J call TRBJ2-3; 7 positions agree with TRBD2. The J segment lost 2 bases and the V segment lost 8 bases, leaving 10 bases of the junction unmatched. The CDR3 runs to 15 residues. Per the germline V gene, CDR1 is LNHDA and CDR2 is SQIVND (reference sequence). The CDR3 here is CASSSGGGITDTQYF. In nucleotides, the CDR3 is TGTGCCAGTTCCTCTGGGGGAGGGATCACAGATACGCAGTATTTT.

This sequence joins TRBV18 and TRBJ2-7, with TRBD2 as a possible D gene (5 bases). Trimming pared 0 bases from V and 3 bases from J, leaving 12 bases between. Germline lookup yields CDR1 KGHSH and CDR2 LQKENI. The CDR3 has 15 residues. CDR3 protein: CASSPPGRALYEQYF. CDR3 DNA sequence: TGTGCCAGCTCACCACCCGGGCGGGCCCTCTACGAGCAGTACTTC.

The rearrangement links TRBV19 to TRBJ2-7; D remains unclear. Germline CDR1 LNHDA, CDR2 SQIVND (reference sequence). V lost 8 bases to trimming and J lost 7 bases, with 21 bases between them. This CDR3 comprises 14 residues. CDR3 residues: CASSTPAGISEQYF. In DNA, the CDR3 is TGTGCCAGTTCCACCCCCGCCGGCATTTCAGAGCAGTACTTC. Drawing the rest from reference TRBV19 and TRBJ2-7, the complete variable domain is DGGITQSPKYLFRKEGQNVTLSCEQNLNHDAMYWYRQDPGQGLRLIYYSQIVNDFQKGDIAEGYSVSREKKESFPLTVTSAQKNPTAFYLCASSTPAGISEQYFGPGTRLTVT.

This chain's CDR3 is CASSLSGGPHNEQFF. In nucleotides, the CDR3 is TGCGCCAGCAGCTTGTCGGGAGGGCCCCACAATGAGCAGTTCTTC. The genes are TRBV5-1 and TRBJ2-1; 8 bases match TRBD2. The CDR3 is 15 residues long. Germline loops: CDR1 SGHRS, CDR2 YFSETQ. V was pared by 1 base and J by 5 bases, with 5 bases of the junction left unmatched.